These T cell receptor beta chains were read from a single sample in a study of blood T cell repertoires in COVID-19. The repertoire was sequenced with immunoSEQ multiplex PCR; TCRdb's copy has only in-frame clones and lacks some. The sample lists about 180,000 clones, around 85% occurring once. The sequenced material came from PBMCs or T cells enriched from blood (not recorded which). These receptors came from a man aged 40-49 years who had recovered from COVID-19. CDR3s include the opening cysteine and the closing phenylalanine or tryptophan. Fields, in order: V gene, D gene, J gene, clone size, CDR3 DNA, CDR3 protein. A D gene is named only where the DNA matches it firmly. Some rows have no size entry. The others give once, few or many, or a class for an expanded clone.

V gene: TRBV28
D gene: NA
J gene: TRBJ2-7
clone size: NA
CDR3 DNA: TGTGCCAGCACCCATGGGGGACTTCCTTACGAGCAGTACTTC
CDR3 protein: CASTHGGLPYEQYF

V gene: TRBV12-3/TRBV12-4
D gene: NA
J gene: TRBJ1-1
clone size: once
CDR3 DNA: TGTGCCAGCATATTGTACACTGAAGCTTTCTTT
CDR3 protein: CASILYTEAFF

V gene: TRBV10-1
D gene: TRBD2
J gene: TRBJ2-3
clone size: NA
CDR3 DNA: TGCGCCAGCAGTGAGACCCCTAGCGGGGTCCCAGATACGCAGTATTTT
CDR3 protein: CASSETPSGVPDTQYF

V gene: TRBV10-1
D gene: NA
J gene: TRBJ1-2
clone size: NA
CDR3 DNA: TGCGCCAGCAGTGCCAGGGTTGGAGCAACGGGTGGCTACACCTTC
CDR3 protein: CASSARVGATGGYTF

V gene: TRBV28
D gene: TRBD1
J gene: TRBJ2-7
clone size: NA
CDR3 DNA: TGTGCCAGCAGTCTAATCCCAGCCGGGACAGGGAGCTACGAGCAGTACTTC
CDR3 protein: CASSLIPAGTGSYEQYF

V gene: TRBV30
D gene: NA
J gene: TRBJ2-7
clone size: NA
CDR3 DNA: TGTGCCTGGAGTTTTCTCCGAGGGTCTATCTACGAGCAGTACTTC
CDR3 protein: CAWSFLRGSIYEQYF

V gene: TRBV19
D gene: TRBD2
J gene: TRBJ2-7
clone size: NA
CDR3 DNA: TGTGCCGTAGGGTTTGGGAGGGGACCCTACGAGCAGTACTTC
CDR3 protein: CAVGFGRGPYEQYF

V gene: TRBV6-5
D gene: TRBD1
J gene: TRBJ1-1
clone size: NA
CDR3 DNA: TGTGCCATAGGGACAGTCGAAGCTTTCTTT
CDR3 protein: CAIGTVEAFF

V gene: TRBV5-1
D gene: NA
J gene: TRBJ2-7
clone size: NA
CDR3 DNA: TGCGCCAGCAGCTTGGAGGAGTCCGGGACAAGACATTACGAGCAGTACTTC
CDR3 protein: CASSLEESGTRHYEQYF

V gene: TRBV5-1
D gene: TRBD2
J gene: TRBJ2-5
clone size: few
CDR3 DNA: TGCGCCAGCAGCTTGTATCTCGGGGGGCAAGAGACCCAGTACTTC
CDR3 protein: CASSLYLGGQETQYF

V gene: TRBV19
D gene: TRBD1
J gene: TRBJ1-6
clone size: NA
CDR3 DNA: TGTGCCAGTGGGGGACAGAGAAATTCACCCCTCCACTTT
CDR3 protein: CASGGQRNSPLHF

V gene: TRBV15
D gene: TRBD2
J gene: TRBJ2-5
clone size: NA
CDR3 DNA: TGTGCCACCAGCAGAGGCAGCGGGGGGGCCGAAGAGACCCAGTACTTC
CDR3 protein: CATSRGSGGAEETQYF

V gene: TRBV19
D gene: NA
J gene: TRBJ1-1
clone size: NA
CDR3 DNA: TGTGCCAGCTCGACGGACAGTTCTAACACTGAAGCTTTCTTT
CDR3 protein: CASSTDSSNTEAFF

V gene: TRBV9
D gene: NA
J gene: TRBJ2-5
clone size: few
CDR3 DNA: TGTGCCAGCAGCGTCACTTCGTCGATCAGTCTCGGGGAGACCCAGTACTTC
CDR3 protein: CASSVTSSISLGETQYF

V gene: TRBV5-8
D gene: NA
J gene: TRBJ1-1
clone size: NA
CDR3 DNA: TGTGCCAGCAGCCGCGGGGAGGGAAGGTTTAACACTGAAGCTTTCTTT
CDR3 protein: CASSRGEGRFNTEAFF

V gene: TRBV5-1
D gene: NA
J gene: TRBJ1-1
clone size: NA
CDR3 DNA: TGCGCCAGCAGTGGCGGGGTCACTGAAGCTTTCTTT
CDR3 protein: CASSGGVTEAFF

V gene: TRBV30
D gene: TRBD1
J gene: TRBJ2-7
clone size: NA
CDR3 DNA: TGTGCCTGGGGCCTACAGGGGAACTCCTACGAGCAGTACTTC
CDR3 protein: CAWGLQGNSYEQYF

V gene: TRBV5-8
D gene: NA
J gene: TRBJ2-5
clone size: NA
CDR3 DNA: TGTGCCAGCAGCTGGAAAGGGATAAGCGGGGAGACCCAGTACTTC
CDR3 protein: CASSWKGISGETQYF

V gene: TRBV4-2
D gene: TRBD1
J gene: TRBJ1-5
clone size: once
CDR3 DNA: TGTGCCAGCAGCCAAGCTGACAGGGGAGGCCAGCCCCAGCATTTT
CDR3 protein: CASSQADRGGQPQHF

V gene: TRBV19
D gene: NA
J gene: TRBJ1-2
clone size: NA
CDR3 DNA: TGTGCCAGTACCCTAGCCGGACCTGGCTATGGCTACACCTTC
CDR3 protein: CASTLAGPGYGYTF

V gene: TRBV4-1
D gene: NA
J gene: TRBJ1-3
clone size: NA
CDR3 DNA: TGCGCCAGCAGCCGGGAAGCCCTCACAGGGAACTCTGGAAACACCATATATTTT
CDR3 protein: CASSREALTGNSGNTIYF

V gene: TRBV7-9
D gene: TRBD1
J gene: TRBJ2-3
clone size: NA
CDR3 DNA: TGTGCCAGCAGCTTAGTCGGGGACAGGGTGGCAGATACGCAGTATTTT
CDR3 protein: CASSLVGDRVADTQYF

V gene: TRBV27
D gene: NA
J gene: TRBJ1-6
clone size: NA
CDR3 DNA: TGTGCCAGCAGTCTCGAGCCCCTTAATTCACCCCTCCACTTT
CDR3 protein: CASSLEPLNSPLHF

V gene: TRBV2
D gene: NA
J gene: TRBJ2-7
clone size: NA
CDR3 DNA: TGTGCCAGCAGTGAAAATCCCCCGGGGGTCAACGAGCAGTACTTC
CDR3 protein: CASSENPPGVNEQYF

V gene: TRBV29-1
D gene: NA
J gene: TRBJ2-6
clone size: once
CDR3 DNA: TGCAGCGTTGATGGTACAGACTCTGGGGCCAACGTCCTGACTTTC
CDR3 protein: CSVDGTDSGANVLTF

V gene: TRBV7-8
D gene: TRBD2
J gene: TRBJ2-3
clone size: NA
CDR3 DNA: TGTGCCAGCAGCTTAGAACGCGGGGGGCAAAGGGATACGCAGTATTTT
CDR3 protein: CASSLERGGQRDTQYF

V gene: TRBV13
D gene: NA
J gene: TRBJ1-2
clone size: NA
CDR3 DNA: TGTGCCAGCAGCCAGGGGCAGTATGGCTACACCTTC
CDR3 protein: CASSQGQYGYTF

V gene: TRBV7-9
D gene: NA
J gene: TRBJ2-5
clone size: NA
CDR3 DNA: TGTGCCAGCAGCTTACACCTACAAGAGACCCAGTACTTC
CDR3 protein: CASSLHLQETQYF

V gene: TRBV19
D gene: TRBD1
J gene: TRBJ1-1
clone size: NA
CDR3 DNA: TGTGCCAGTAGTAGGACAGGGAACACTGAAGCTTTCTTT
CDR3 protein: CASSRTGNTEAFF

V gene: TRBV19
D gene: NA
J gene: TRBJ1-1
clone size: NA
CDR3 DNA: TGTGCCAATAGTATAACCAGGGTAAGGGTGAACACTGAAGCTTTCTTT
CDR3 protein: CANSITRVRVNTEAFF

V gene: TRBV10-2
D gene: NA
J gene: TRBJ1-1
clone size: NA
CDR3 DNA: TGCGCCAGCAGTGAGACAGTCACTGAAGCTTTCTTT
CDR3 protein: CASSETVTEAFF

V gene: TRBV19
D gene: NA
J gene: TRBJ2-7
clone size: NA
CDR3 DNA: TGTGCCAGTAGCAGGGGCTCCCACGAGCAGTACTTC
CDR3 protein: CASSRGSHEQYF

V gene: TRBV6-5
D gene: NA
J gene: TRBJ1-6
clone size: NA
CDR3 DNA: TGTGCCAGCCAGGGTGGGCCGGAAAATTCACCCCTCCACTTT
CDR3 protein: CASQGGPENSPLHF

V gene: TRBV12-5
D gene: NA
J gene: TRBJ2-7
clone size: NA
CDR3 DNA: TGTGCTAGTGGTTTTAGTTACGAGCAGTACTTC
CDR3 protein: CASGFSYEQYF

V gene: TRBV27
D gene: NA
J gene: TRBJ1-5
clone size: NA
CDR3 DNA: TGTGCCAGCAGTTTAAGGGGCCAGCCCCAGCATTTT
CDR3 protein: CASSLRGQPQHF

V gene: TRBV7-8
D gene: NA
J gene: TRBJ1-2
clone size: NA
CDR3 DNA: TGTGCCAGCAGTCGGGGGGTGGGTTCGGGAGTAAACTATGGCTACACCTTC
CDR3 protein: CASSRGVGSGVNYGYTF

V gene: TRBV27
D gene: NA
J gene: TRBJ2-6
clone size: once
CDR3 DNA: TGTGCCAGCAGTCCCGGGGAGCGGAGGTCTGGGGCCAACGTCCTGACTTTC
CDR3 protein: CASSPGERRSGANVLTF

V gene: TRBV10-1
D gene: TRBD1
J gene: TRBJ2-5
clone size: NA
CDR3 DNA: TGCGCCAGCAGCTCCGGGACAGGGGGCGCAGAAGAGACCCAGTACTTC
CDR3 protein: CASSSGTGGAEETQYF

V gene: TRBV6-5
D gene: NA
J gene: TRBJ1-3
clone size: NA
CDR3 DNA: TGTGCCAGCAGTCACCTCCGGGAGTCAGGAAACACCATATATTTT
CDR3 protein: CASSHLRESGNTIYF

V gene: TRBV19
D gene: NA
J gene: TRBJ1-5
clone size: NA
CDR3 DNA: TGTGCCAGTAGTCCCCGGGACACCATTAGCAATCAGCCCCAGCATTTT
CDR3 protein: CASSPRDTISNQPQHF

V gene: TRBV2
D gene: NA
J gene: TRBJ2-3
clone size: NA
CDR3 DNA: TGTGCCAGCAGTGCAAACAGGGAAGATACGCAGTATTTT
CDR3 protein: CASSANREDTQYF